The rows below give T cell receptor beta chains drawn from one sample of a study of blood T cell repertoires in COVID-19. Profiled with immunoSEQ multiplex PCR; TCRdb holds only in-frame clones, not every one. The sample includes a few hundred thousand clones, approximately 88% of them seen just once. Sequencing used peripheral blood. These receptors all stem from a woman between 25 and 40 years old with COVID-19, enrolled during active disease. The CDR3 runs from the conserved cysteine through the conserved F or W. D genes are given only for firm matches.

d_call,j_call,v_call,cdr3_aa
NA,TRBJ2-3,TRBV24-1,CATSDSRGGAATDTQYF
TRBD1,TRBJ1-5,TRBV5-5,CASSPDRGNQPQHF
NA,TRBJ1-6,TRBV10-2,CASSERVGLGMSSYNSPLHF
NA,TRBJ2-7,TRBV7-9,CASSFVPGLHASEQYF
TRBD2,TRBJ2-1,TRBV5-1,CASSFSGGVYNEQFF
NA,TRBJ2-2,TRBV3-1/TRBV3-2,CASSQAPGPPGELFF
NA,TRBJ1-1,TRBV5-6,CASSWGHTEAFF
TRBD1,TRBJ1-6,TRBV27,CASSFSGDRGPSSYNSPLHF
TRBD2,TRBJ2-5,TRBV9,CASSVSGGGETQYF
NA,TRBJ1-6,TRBV7-6,CASSLSGDSYNSPLHF
TRBD2,TRBJ2-2,TRBV5-4,CASSPGGIRSTGELFF
TRBD1,TRBJ1-1,TRBV5-5,CASSLAGTVVNTEAFF
NA,TRBJ2-7,TRBV6-5,CASSRTSPAYEQYF
TRBD2,TRBJ2-2,TRBV7-3,CASSLNDFGGRTGELFF
NA,TRBJ1-1,TRBV4-1,CASSQGPAGNTEAFF
TRBD1,TRBJ1-4,TRBV25-1,CASSAGQGTNEKLFF
NA,TRBJ2-3,TRBV24-1,CATSQDTDTQYF
NA,TRBJ1-2,TRBV20-1,CSASKARKGVGYTF
TRBD1,TRBJ2-1,TRBV7-2,CASSPDRGPHNEQFF
NA,TRBJ2-2,TRBV29-1,CSVYTGELFF
NA,TRBJ1-2,TRBV10-3,CAISEPRSPYGYTF
NA,TRBJ2-5,TRBV15,CATSRDRGAETQYF
TRBD1,TRBJ2-1,TRBV2,CASSNGQGYNEQFF
NA,TRBJ2-7,TRBV24-1,CATSDPSTDYEQYF
TRBD1,TRBJ1-5,TRBV19,CASSKQGIGNQPQHF
TRBD1,TRBJ2-4,TRBV6-5,CATEDRDRNIQYF
NA,TRBJ1-1,TRBV30,CAWSLSRLEVNTEAFF
TRBD2,TRBJ2-5,TRBV28,CASRQWARRGETQYF
NA,TRBJ2-3,TRBV6-5,CASSSGRANTDTQYF
TRBD1,TRBJ1-2,TRBV29-1,CGTTGGNGYTF
NA,TRBJ1-5,TRBV5-6,CASSLRSNQPQHF
TRBD2,TRBJ2-1,TRBV14,CASSQAHDLAGASYNEQFF
TRBD2,TRBJ2-7,TRBV4-3,CASSLGASGAYEQYF
TRBD1,TRBJ1-2,TRBV13,CASSRQGRDYGYTF
NA,TRBJ2-2,TRBV11-3,CASRYLANTGELFF
NA,TRBJ1-2,TRBV7-9,CASSLEASDYGYTF
NA,TRBJ2-2,TRBV9,CASSVLGSRNAGELFF
NA,TRBJ1-2,TRBV28,CASSNPGLNYGYTF
NA,TRBJ2-7,TRBV20-1,CSASWTDSYEQYF
TRBD1,TRBJ1-5,TRBV19,CASSILGQGSQPQHF
NA,TRBJ1-5,TRBV12-3/TRBV12-4,CASSRGGQPQHF
NA,TRBJ1-2,TRBV7-9,CASSLADSLGYTF
TRBD1,TRBJ1-6,TRBV20-1,CSASRQGLSPLHF
TRBD1,TRBJ1-2,TRBV3-1/TRBV3-2,CASSQDGTGSRFTF
TRBD2,TRBJ2-1,TRBV6-5,CASSRLAGEYNEQFF
TRBD2,TRBJ2-2,TRBV6-5,CASRSGGSGTGELFF
TRBD1,TRBJ2-7,TRBV27,CASSSAGGPYEQYF
NA,TRBJ1-1,TRBV11-3,CASSLGGNTEAFF
NA,TRBJ1-6,TRBV5-4,CASSVYNSPLHF
NA,TRBJ1-6,TRBV6-5,CASSRVWGVSPLHF
TRBD1,TRBJ2-2,TRBV5-1,CASSLGTGGTGELFF
TRBD2,TRBJ2-5,TRBV10-1,CASSEAVAGGAETQYF
NA,TRBJ1-5,TRBV5-1,CASSLGVASTGQPQHF
NA,TRBJ1-5,TRBV6-5,CASSYNGRDQPQHF
NA,TRBJ1-5,TRBV12-1,CASSFSGVGNQPQHF
NA,TRBJ1-2,TRBV13,CASSPLWGDGGYGYTF
TRBD2,TRBJ2-1,TRBV7-9,CASSPSLAGGSSYNEQFF
NA,TRBJ1-5,TRBV7-2,CASSPTGDQPQHF
NA,TRBJ2-1,TRBV28,CASSPEDEQFF